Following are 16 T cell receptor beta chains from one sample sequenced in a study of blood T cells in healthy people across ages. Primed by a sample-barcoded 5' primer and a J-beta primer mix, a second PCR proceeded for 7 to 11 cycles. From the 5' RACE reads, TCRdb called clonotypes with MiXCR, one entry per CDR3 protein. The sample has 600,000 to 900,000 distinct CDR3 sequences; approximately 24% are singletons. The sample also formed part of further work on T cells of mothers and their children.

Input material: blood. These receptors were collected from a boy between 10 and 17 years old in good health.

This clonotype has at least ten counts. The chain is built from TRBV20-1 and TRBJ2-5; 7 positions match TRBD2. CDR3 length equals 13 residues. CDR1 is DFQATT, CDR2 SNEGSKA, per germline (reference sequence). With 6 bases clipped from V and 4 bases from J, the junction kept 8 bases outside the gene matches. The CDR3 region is CSAGPGTTETQYF. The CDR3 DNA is TGCAGTGCGGGCCCCGGGACTACAGAGACCCAGTACTTC.

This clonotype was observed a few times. The CDR3 DNA reads as TGCGCCAGCAGCCAGACTAGCGGGGGGGAGGGGCAGTTCTTC. Translation gives CASSQTSGGEGQFF. The V call is TRBV4-1, the J call TRBJ2-1; 14 bases fit TRBD2. CDR1 and CDR2 from the germline V gene are MGHRA and YSYEKL. This CDR3 region has 14 residues. The V segment lost 3 bases and the J segment 12 bases; nucleotides outside the gene matches: 4.

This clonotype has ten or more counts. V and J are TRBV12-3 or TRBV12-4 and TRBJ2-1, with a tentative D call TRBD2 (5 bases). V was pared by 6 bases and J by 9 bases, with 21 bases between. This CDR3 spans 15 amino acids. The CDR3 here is CASSLREGSFGEQFF. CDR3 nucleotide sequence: TGTGCCAGCAGCTTAAGAGAGGGCAGTTTCGGTGAGCAGTTCTTC.

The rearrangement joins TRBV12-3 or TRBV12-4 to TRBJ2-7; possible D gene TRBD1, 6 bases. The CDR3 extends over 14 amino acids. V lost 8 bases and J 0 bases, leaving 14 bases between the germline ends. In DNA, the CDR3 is TGTGCCAGCGGTTCAAGGGACACCTCCTACGAGCAGTACTTC. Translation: CASGSRDTSYEQYF.

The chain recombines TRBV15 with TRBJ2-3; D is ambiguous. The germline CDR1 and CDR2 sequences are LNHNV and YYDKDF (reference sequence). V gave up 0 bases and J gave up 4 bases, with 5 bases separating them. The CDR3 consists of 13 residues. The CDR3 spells CATSRDRPDTQYF. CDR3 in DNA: TGTGCCACCAGCAGAGATCGTCCAGATACGCAGTATTTT.

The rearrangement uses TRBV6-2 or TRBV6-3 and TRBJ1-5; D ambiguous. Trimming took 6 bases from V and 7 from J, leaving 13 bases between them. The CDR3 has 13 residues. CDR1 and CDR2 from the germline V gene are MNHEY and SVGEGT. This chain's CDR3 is CASRLPREQPQHF. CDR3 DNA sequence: TGTGCCAGCAGGTTGCCACGGGAACAGCCCCAGCATTTT.

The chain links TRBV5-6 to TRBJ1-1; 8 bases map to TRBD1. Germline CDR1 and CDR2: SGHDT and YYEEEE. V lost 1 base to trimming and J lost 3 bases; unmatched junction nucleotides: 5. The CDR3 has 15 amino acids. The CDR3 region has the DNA TGTGCCAGCAGCTTGCTGGACAGGGTCGACACTGAAGCTTTCTTT. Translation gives CASSLLDRVDTEAFF.

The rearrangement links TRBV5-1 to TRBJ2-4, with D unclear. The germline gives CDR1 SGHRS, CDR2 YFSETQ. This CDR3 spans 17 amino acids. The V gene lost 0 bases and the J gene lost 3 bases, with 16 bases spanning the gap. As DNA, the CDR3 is TGCGCCAGCAGCTTGGCCGCGGCTGTCTCGGGCAAAAACATTCAGTACTTC. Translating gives CASSLAAAVSGKNIQYF.

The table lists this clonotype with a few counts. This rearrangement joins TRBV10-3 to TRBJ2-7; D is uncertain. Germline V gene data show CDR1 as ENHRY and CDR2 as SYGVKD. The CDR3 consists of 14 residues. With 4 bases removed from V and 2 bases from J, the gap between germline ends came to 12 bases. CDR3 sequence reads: CAISALDGAYEQYF. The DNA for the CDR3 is TGTGCCATCAGTGCCTTGGACGGAGCCTACGAGCAGTACTTC.

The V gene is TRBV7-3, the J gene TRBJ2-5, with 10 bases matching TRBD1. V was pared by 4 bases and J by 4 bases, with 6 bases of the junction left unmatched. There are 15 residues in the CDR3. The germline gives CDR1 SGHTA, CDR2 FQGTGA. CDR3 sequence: CASSSATGGTETQYF. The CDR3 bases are TGTGCCAGCAGCTCAGCGACAGGGGGCACAGAGACCCAGTACTTC.

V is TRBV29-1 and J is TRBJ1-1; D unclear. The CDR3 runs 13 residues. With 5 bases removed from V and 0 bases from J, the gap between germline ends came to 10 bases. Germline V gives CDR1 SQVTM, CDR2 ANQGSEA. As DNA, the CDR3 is TGCAGCGTTATGGAACAGATGAACACTGAAGCTTTCTTT. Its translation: CSVMEQMNTEAFF.

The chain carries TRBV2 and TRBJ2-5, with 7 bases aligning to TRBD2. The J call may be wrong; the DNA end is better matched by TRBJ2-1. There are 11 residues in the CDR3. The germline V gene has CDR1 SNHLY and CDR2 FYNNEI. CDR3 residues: CASRAGNEQFF. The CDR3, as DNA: TGTGCCAGCAGAGCGGGGAATGAGCAGTTCTTC.

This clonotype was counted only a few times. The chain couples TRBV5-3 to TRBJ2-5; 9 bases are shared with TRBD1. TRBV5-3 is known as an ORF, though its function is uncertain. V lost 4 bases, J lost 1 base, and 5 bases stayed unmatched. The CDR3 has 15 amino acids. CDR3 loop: CARSVRDRAQETQYF. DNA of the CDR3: TGTGCCAGAAGCGTCCGGGACAGGGCCCAAGAGACCCAGTACTTC.

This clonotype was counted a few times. The CDR3 reads CASSLLGHSYEQYF. The CDR3 bases are TGTGCCAGCAGCTTGCTAGGACACTCCTACGAGCAGTACTTC. V usage is TRBV5-6 and J usage is TRBJ2-7; D may be TRBD1 (5 bases). Deletions cut 1 base from V and 0 bases from J, with 8 bases between. The CDR3 consists of 14 residues. The germline gives CDR1 SGHDT, CDR2 YYEEEE.

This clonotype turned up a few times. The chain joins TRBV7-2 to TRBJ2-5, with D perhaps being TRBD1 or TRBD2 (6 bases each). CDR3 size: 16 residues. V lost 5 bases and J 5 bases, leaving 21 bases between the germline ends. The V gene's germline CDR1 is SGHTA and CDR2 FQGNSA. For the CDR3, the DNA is TGTGCCAGCAGCCACCGTTGGAGGGGGGCCGAGGAGACCCAGTACTTC. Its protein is CASSHRWRGAEETQYF.

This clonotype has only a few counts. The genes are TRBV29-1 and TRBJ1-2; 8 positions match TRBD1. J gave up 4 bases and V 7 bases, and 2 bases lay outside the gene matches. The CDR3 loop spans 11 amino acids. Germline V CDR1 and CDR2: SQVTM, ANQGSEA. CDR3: CSAGTGYGYTF. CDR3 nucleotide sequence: TGCAGCGCCGGGACAGGCTATGGCTACACCTTC.